The sequence of this TCR beta chain was determined in a study of cytomegalovirus exposure and HLA in healthy donors. 13 Jbeta primers and 60 Vbeta primers were used for the PCR. Method: immunoSEQ multiplex PCR; TCRdb's copy keeps in-frame clones and lacks some. This sample has roughly 150,000 clones; 64% occur once, and the top ten carry less than 3.5%. Whole-study findings and limits: Researchers reported in a later analysis that common viral pathogens appeared linked to several top clusters. Later analysis identified a missense DCLRE1C variant that was linked to TCR beta V- and J-gene trimming.

As for this clone: No antigen is known for it.

Input material: PBMCs. The TCR sequence derives from a woman younger than 45 in good health and CMV-seropositive.

Here the CDR3 reads CASSASSAFQETQYF. For the CDR3, the DNA is TGTGCCAGCAGTGCCTCTTCAGCGTTCCAAGAGACCCAGTACTTC. The V gene is TRBV27, the J gene TRBJ2-5; D remains unclear. The CDR3 runs 15 residues. Trimming pared 5 bases from V and 1 base from J, leaving 14 bases between. Germline V gives CDR1 MNHEY, CDR2 SMNVEV (reference sequence).